Listed below are T cell receptor beta chains from one sample, sequenced in a study of blood T cell repertoires in COVID-19. TCRdb's table, derived via immunoSEQ multiplex PCR, lists solely in-frame clones and lacks some. This table holds roughly 320,000 clones, 65% to 90% found once. The sequencing input was peripheral blood. These receptors originate from a human donor in a cohort sampled during active COVID-19. CDR3s include the opening cysteine and the closing phenylalanine or tryptophan. Each record gives: D gene, J gene, clone size, V gene, CDR3 DNA, CDR3 protein. D genes are given only for firm matches. Size values are once, few and many counts, or a class for expanded clones, and some rows have none.

D: NA; J: TRBJ1-1; size: NA; V: TRBV7-9; DNA: TGTGCCAGCAGCTTAGGGGCCGGATACACTGAAGCTTTCTTT; CDR3: CASSLGAGYTEAFF
D: TRBD1; J: TRBJ2-4; size: NA; V: TRBV3-1/TRBV3-2; DNA: TGTGCCAGCAGCCAAGGACCGGGACAGGCAAACATTCAGTACTTC; CDR3: CASSQGPGQANIQYF
D: NA; J: TRBJ1-1; size: few; V: TRBV19; DNA: TGTGCCAGCTCCACACAGGGACGGGTAGGCACTGAAGCTTTCTTT; CDR3: CASSTQGRVGTEAFF
D: NA; J: TRBJ1-4; size: NA; V: TRBV14; DNA: TGTGCCAGCAGCACAGGGAGCACTAATGAAAAACTGTTTTTT; CDR3: CASSTGSTNEKLFF
D: TRBD1; J: TRBJ1-5; size: NA; V: TRBV15; DNA: TGTGCCACCAGCAGAGAAGGGGCAGGGGGACAGCCCCAGCATTTT; CDR3: CATSREGAGGQPQHF
D: TRBD1; J: TRBJ1-6; size: NA; V: TRBV5-6; DNA: TGTGCCAGCAGCACGAGGGACAGGGGTTCACCCCTCCACTTT; CDR3: CASSTRDRGSPLHF
D: NA; J: TRBJ1-1; size: NA; V: TRBV6-1; DNA: TGTGCCAGCAGTGAAGCATGGCCGACTGAAGCTTTCTTT; CDR3: CASSEAWPTEAFF
D: NA; J: TRBJ1-5; size: NA; V: TRBV6-1; DNA: TGTGCCAGCAATGAACAGGTTGGGCAGCCCCAGCATTTT; CDR3: CASNEQVGQPQHF
D: NA; J: TRBJ1-1; size: NA; V: TRBV2; DNA: TGTGCCAGCAGTCCCGATCTATTTGGGCAAGCTTTCTTT; CDR3: CASSPDLFGQAFF
D: NA; J: TRBJ2-2; size: NA; V: TRBV11-3; DNA: TGTGCCAGCAGCTTAGATAGCGGGGAGCTGTTTTTT; CDR3: CASSLDSGELFF
D: NA; J: TRBJ1-1; size: few; V: TRBV3-1/TRBV3-2; DNA: TGTGCCAGCAGCCGAGGGAGAGACACTGAAGCTTTCTTT; CDR3: CASSRGRDTEAFF
D: TRBD1; J: TRBJ1-6; size: few; V: TRBV3-1/TRBV3-2; DNA: TGTGCCAGCAGCCAAGGTGTGACAGGGGGCTCCTATAATTCACCCCTCCACTTT; CDR3: CASSQGVTGGSYNSPLHF
D: TRBD1; J: TRBJ2-2; size: NA; V: TRBV6-4; DNA: TGTGCCAGCAGCTTGCGGACAGGGGGAACCGGGGAGCTGTTTTTT; CDR3: CASSLRTGGTGELFF
D: TRBD1; J: TRBJ1-2; size: NA; V: TRBV2; DNA: TGTGCCAGCACGGGGACAGCCCCTAGGGGCTACACCTTC; CDR3: CASTGTAPRGYTF
D: TRBD1; J: TRBJ2-1; size: NA; V: TRBV2; DNA: TGTGCCAGCAGAATGTTAGGTCTCCGGGACAGAGGAGACAATGAGCAGTTCTTC; CDR3: CASRMLGLRDRGDNEQFF
D: TRBD2; J: TRBJ2-3; size: NA; V: TRBV7-2; DNA: TGTGCCAGCAGCTCCCCGTTAGAGCGGGGATACACAGATACGCAGTATTTT; CDR3: CASSSPLERGYTDTQYF
D: NA; J: TRBJ2-7; size: NA; V: TRBV12-3/TRBV12-4; DNA: TGTGCCACCAGCGGGCAGGGATGGTACGAGCAGTACTTC; CDR3: CATSGQGWYEQYF
D: TRBD1; J: TRBJ2-1; size: NA; V: TRBV14; DNA: TGTGCCAGCAGCCTCCGGGACAGTACCCATGAGCAGTTCTTC; CDR3: CASSLRDSTHEQFF
D: TRBD1; J: TRBJ2-7; size: NA; V: TRBV27; DNA: TGTGCCAGCAGTCCCTTCGGGACAGGCTACGAGCAGTACTTC; CDR3: CASSPFGTGYEQYF
D: TRBD1; J: TRBJ2-2; size: once; V: TRBV5-1; DNA: TGCGCCAGCAGCTTGGGGACAGGGTCCACCGGGGAGCTGTTTTTT; CDR3: CASSLGTGSTGELFF
D: TRBD2; J: TRBJ2-1; size: NA; V: TRBV6-2/TRBV6-3; DNA: TGTGCCAGCAGTTCCGGGACTAGGTACAATGAGCAGTTCTTC; CDR3: CASSSGTRYNEQFF
D: NA; J: TRBJ2-3; size: NA; V: TRBV5-1; DNA: TGCGCCAGCAGACCCTTAGCGGAAACACGGAGTACGCAGTATTTT; CDR3: CASRPLAETRSTQYF
D: NA; J: TRBJ2-1; size: NA; V: TRBV11-2; DNA: TGTGCCAGCAGCACAGGTGGGGTTGAGCAGTTCTTC; CDR3: CASSTGGVEQFF
D: TRBD1; J: TRBJ1-6; size: NA; V: TRBV7-3; DNA: TGTGCCAGCAGCTTAAGAGGGACAGGGGTATCACCCCTCCACTTT; CDR3: CASSLRGTGVSPLHF
D: NA; J: TRBJ2-7; size: few; V: TRBV5-4; DNA: TGTGCCAGCTCCCCACCCGGCGCGGGAGAGCAGTACTTC; CDR3: CASSPPGAGEQYF
D: TRBD1; J: TRBJ1-2; size: few; V: TRBV23-1; DNA: TGCGCCAGCAGTCAAGATGGGACAGGAGGCTACACCTTC; CDR3: CASSQDGTGGYTF
D: NA; J: TRBJ1-1; size: NA; V: TRBV4-2; DNA: TGTGCCAGCAGCCTGCTCCCGGGCGCGGGCACTGAAGCTTTCTTT; CDR3: CASSLLPGAGTEAFF
D: NA; J: TRBJ1-1; size: once; V: TRBV11-1; DNA: TGTGCCAGCAGCTTATGGGTTACGGGTACTGAAGCTTTCTTT; CDR3: CASSLWVTGTEAFF
D: TRBD1; J: TRBJ1-2; size: NA; V: TRBV27; DNA: TGTGCCACCCAGGGGGCGGACTATGGCTACACCTTC; CDR3: CATQGADYGYTF
D: TRBD2; J: TRBJ2-7; size: NA; V: TRBV6-5; DNA: TGTGCCAGCAGTCAAAGGGGAGGGCCCTACGAGCAGTACTTC; CDR3: CASSQRGGPYEQYF
D: TRBD1; J: TRBJ1-6; size: NA; V: TRBV19; DNA: TGTGCGTCCCGACAGGGTAATTCACCCCTCCACTTT; CDR3: CASRQGNSPLHF
D: NA; J: TRBJ2-1; size: NA; V: TRBV3-1/TRBV3-2; DNA: TGTGCCAGCAGCCAAGCTAAGAGCTCCTACAATGAGCAGTTCTTC; CDR3: CASSQAKSSYNEQFF
D: NA; J: TRBJ1-6; size: NA; V: TRBV30; DNA: TGTGCCTGGAGAGACTTAAGGAGCTCCTATAATTCACCCCTCCACTTT; CDR3: CAWRDLRSSYNSPLHF
D: NA; J: TRBJ2-1; size: NA; V: TRBV7-2; DNA: TGTGCCAGCAGCCCTACTAGCTCTAGCTCCTACAATGAGCAGTTCTTC; CDR3: CASSPTSSSSYNEQFF
D: NA; J: TRBJ1-1; size: NA; V: TRBV29-1; DNA: TGCAGCGTTGAAGGAGGGCCATCAGAAGCTTTCTTT; CDR3: CSVEGGPSEAFF
D: NA; J: TRBJ1-1; size: once; V: TRBV29-1; DNA: TGCAGCGTTGAAAACCCAGGGCTTTACACTGAAGCTTTCTTT; CDR3: CSVENPGLYTEAFF
D: NA; J: TRBJ2-7; size: NA; V: TRBV24-1; DNA: TGTGCCACCAGTGCCGGTAAGCACGAGCAGTACTTC; CDR3: CATSAGKHEQYF
D: TRBD1; J: TRBJ2-7; size: NA; V: TRBV25-1; DNA: TGTGCCAGCAGTGCCCCTTCACCCGGGACAGGGGAACTTTACGAGCAGTACTTC; CDR3: CASSAPSPGTGELYEQYF
D: TRBD2; J: TRBJ2-1; size: NA; V: TRBV5-1; DNA: TGCGCCAGCAGCACAACTAGCGATGAGCAGTTCTTC; CDR3: CASSTTSDEQFF
D: TRBD2; J: TRBJ2-2; size: NA; V: TRBV9; DNA: TGTGCCAGCAGCGTGGGGACTAGCGGCACTGGGGAGCTGTTTTTT; CDR3: CASSVGTSGTGELFF
D: NA; J: TRBJ1-2; size: NA; V: TRBV5-6; DNA: TGTGCCAGCAGCATCCCCTTAGGGGGTTATGGCTACACCTTC; CDR3: CASSIPLGGYGYTF
D: NA; J: TRBJ1-1; size: NA; V: TRBV18; DNA: TGTGCCAGCTCACGGGAGGTTGAAGCTTTCTTT; CDR3: CASSREVEAFF
D: TRBD2; J: TRBJ2-4; size: NA; V: TRBV5-4; DNA: TGTGCCAGCAGCTTGCCAGCAGCGGGGGTAGCCAAAAACATTCAGTACTTC; CDR3: CASSLPAAGVAKNIQYF
D: NA; J: TRBJ2-7; size: once; V: TRBV6-2/TRBV6-3; DNA: TGTGCCAGCAGTTACCCGCCGACAAATTACTACGAGCAGTACTTC; CDR3: CASSYPPTNYYEQYF
D: NA; J: TRBJ2-2; size: NA; V: TRBV3-1/TRBV3-2; DNA: TGTGCCAGCAGCCCCCGAGGCGGACAGAACACCGGGGAGCTGTTTTTT; CDR3: CASSPRGGQNTGELFF
D: NA; J: TRBJ2-3; size: once; V: TRBV5-8; DNA: TGTGCCAGCAGCTTGGTCGGGGGACGCACAGATACGCAGTATTTT; CDR3: CASSLVGGRTDTQYF
D: TRBD1; J: TRBJ1-1; size: NA; V: TRBV6-5; DNA: TGTGCCAGCAGCGACAGGGATACAGGTATAACTGAAGCTTTCTTT; CDR3: CASSDRDTGITEAFF
D: TRBD2; J: TRBJ2-5; size: NA; V: TRBV7-2; DNA: TGTGCCAGCAGCTTACCGGCTAGCGGGGTGGGGGAGACCCAGTACTTC; CDR3: CASSLPASGVGETQYF
D: TRBD2; J: TRBJ2-1; size: NA; V: TRBV7-6; DNA: TGTGCCAGCAGCTGGAGCGGGGGGGCCTACAATGAGCAGTTCTTC; CDR3: CASSWSGGAYNEQFF
D: TRBD1; J: TRBJ1-2; size: NA; V: TRBV6-5; DNA: TGTGCCAGCAGACTTAGGACAGGGACTTTCGGCTACACCTTC; CDR3: CASRLRTGTFGYTF